A single sample is the source of the 12 T cell receptor beta chains below, sequenced in a study of control samples from healthy donors and cancer patients. Clones were sequenced by immunoSEQ multiplex PCR, and TCRdb holds only the in-frame ones, with some missing. The profile covers under 150,000 clones, with roughly 91% appearing a single time and 1.7% taken by the ten largest. Sample: PBMCs. All receptors come from a man aged 50 to 60 with head and neck cancer.

This chain links TRBV7-2 with TRBJ1-6, with 10 bases matching TRBD1. This CDR3 has 17 amino acids. Germline CDR1 and CDR2: SGHTA and FQGNSA. The junction had 3 bases not matched to a gene; V was cut back by 0 bases and J by 4 bases. CDR3 DNA: TGTGCCAGCAGCTTAGCCCGGGACAGGGGATATAATTCACCCCTCCACTTT. Translation: CASSLARDRGYNSPLHF.

The CDR3 region has the DNA TGTGCCACCCGGTTTCGCGGCTACACCTTC. Translation: CATRFRGYTF. This sequence joins TRBV28 and TRBJ1-2; no reliable D call. Deletions cut 10 bases from V and 8 bases from J, with 11 bases between. This CDR3 has 10 amino acids. Germline values: CDR1 MDHEN, CDR2 SYDVKM.

The J gene is TRBJ2-7, the V gene TRBV3-1 (or the pseudogene TRBV3-2); TRBD2 agrees at 10 bases. CDR3 length equals 17 residues. V gave up 1 base and J gave up 1 base; unmatched junction bases: 7. Germline assignment: CDR1 LGHDT and CDR2 YNNKEL (reference sequence). The CDR3 here is CASSQAGSGGNSYEQYF. CDR3 in DNA: TGTGCCAGCAGCCAAGCAGGTAGCGGGGGGAATTCCTACGAGCAGTACTTC.

The rearrangement links TRBV29-1 to TRBJ2-3, with D unclear. Germline loops: CDR1 SQVTM, CDR2 ANQGSEA. This CDR3 is built from 14 residues. V dropped 0 bases and J dropped 2 bases, with 9 bases sitting between them. Here the CDR3 reads CSVEEAFSTDTQYF. The CDR3 coding sequence is TGCAGCGTTGAAGAAGCCTTTTCCACAGATACGCAGTATTTT.

The chain employs TRBV28 and TRBJ2-1, with a possible D match to TRBD2 (7 bases). The CDR3 runs to 14 residues. Trimming left V 5 bases short and J 6 bases short, with 14 bases between. Germline CDR1 is MDHEN and CDR2 is SYDVKM. The DNA of the CDR3 is TGTGCCAGCAGTGCCCCTCGGGGGGCCAATGAGCAGTTCTTC. It encodes CASSAPRGANEQFF.

The chain combines TRBV7-8 with TRBJ2-5; 8 nucleotides agree with TRBD1. CDR1 and CDR2 (germline): SGHVS, FQNEAQ. Trimming cost V 2 bases and J 4 bases; bases outside gene matches: 9. The CDR3 loop spans 16 amino acids. In DNA, the CDR3 is TGTGCCAGCAGCTTAACAGGGACAGGAACTGGAGAGACCCAGTACTTC. This codes for CASSLTGTGTGETQYF.

About this clone: At one end, the junction sequence differs from germline, possibly due to a read error. The gene calls are TRBV19 and TRBJ2-4; weak D call: TRBD1 (5 bases). Germline V gene data show CDR1 as LNHDA and CDR2 as SQIVND (reference sequence). There are 16 residues in the CDR3. DNA for the CDR3: TGTGCCAGTAGTATAGATTTTGGGAAGGGGAAAAGCATTCAGTACTTC. It yields the protein CASSIDFGKGKSIQYF.

The gene calls are TRBV6-2 or TRBV6-3 and TRBJ2-3; D possibly uses TRBD1 or TRBD2 (5 bases each). The CDR3 consists of 16 residues. V was pared by 1 base and J by 2 bases, with 13 bases between. CDR1 MNHEY and CDR2 SVGEGT come from the germline V gene. The CDR3 region is CASSYWDLSYTDTQYF. In DNA, the CDR3 is TGTGCCAGCAGTTACTGGGACCTTTCCTACACAGATACGCAGTATTTT.

The chain links TRBV11-3 to TRBJ2-3; 7 bases agree with TRBD2. Germline CDR1 and CDR2: SGHNT and YENEEA. The CDR3 loop spans 15 amino acids. V lost 1 base, J lost 4 bases, and 5 bases stayed unmatched. CDR3 loop: CASSLGGRAPDTQYF. CDR3 nucleotide sequence: TGTGCCAGCAGCTTAGGAGGGAGGGCCCCAGATACGCAGTATTTT.

This rearrangement joins TRBV5-1 to TRBJ2-3; no clear D gene. CDR1 and CDR2 (germline): SGHRS, YFSETQ. The CDR3 is made up of 14 amino acids. Trimming cost V 7 bases and J 1 base, with 13 bases left between them. The CDR3 loop is CASGGQRGTDTQYF. The CDR3 DNA is TGCGCCAGCGGTGGGCAACGAGGCACAGATACGCAGTATTTT.

This chain connects TRBV6-5 to TRBJ2-2; no clear D gene. This CDR3 has 14 residues. Germline loops: CDR1 MNHEY, CDR2 SVGAGI. The V end was cut by 0 bases, the J end by 1 base, with 3 bases between. The CDR3 DNA follows: TGTGCCAGCAGTTACTCAATGAACACCGGGGAGCTGTTTTTT. Amino acids: CASSYSMNTGELFF.

The chain employs TRBV11-3 and TRBJ1-6; D remains unclear. Trimming left V 5 bases short and J 8 bases short, with 10 bases between. Germline assignment: CDR1 SGHNT and CDR2 YENEEA. The CDR3 contains 13 residues. The CDR3 sequence: CASSLERDSPLHF. CDR3 coding DNA: TGTGCCAGCAGCCTGGAGAGGGATTCACCCCTCCACTTT.